This T cell receptor (beta chain) was retrieved from a study of T cells in Graves' hyperthyroidism and ophthalmopathy. Study-level results: Through a model of 13 V-J features, ophthalmopathy was separated from stable hyperthyroidism.

Remarks on this clonotype: Its cognate antigen is unknown.

Any patient presenting with uncontrolled infection, other autoimmune disease, pregnancy or lactation was left out. For the diagnoses, clinical symptoms, serum thyroxine and TRAb, thyroid ultrasound and orbital computed tomography were used. Amplified regions were TCR beta CDR3 sequences from RNA transcripts. With the HTBI primer set, the TCR CDR3 went through a first round of RT-PCR. TCRdb re-analysed the multiplex PCR reads in MiXCR, keeping a single row per CDR3 protein. The data contain about 640,000 distinct CDR3 sequences, around 20% of them singletons. Trimming pared 7 bases from V and 2 bases from J, leaving 12 bases between. In germline, CDR1 is KGHDR, CDR2 SFDVKD. The CDR3 is made up of 14 amino acids.

The chain combines TRBV24-1 with TRBJ2-3, with D possibly TRBD2 on 6 matching bases. Sequencing was done on a sample of blood. This TCR came from a man aged 30 to 45 with Graves' ophthalmopathy. In nucleotides, the CDR3 is TGTGCCACCAGCTCCGGGACTCCCACAGATACGCAGTATTTT. As protein: CATSSGTPTDTQYF.